Here is one T cell receptor beta chain with its context. The data were obtained in a study of T cell changes during pregnancy in multiple sclerosis. CDR1 MNHEY and CDR2 SVGAGI come from the germline V gene. The CDR3 length is 13 residues. V shed 4 bases, J shed 10 bases, and the junction held 3 bases outside the gene matches. The data were produced by immunoSEQ multiplex PCR, yet TCRdb's version contains in-frame clones alone and is incomplete. The data show tens of thousands of clones, roughly 89% seen once. This clonotype was sampled from a female donor with multiple sclerosis, enrolled in a pregnancy study. This material consisted of CD8+ T cells from peripheral blood mononuclear cells, taken before pregnancy. The V call is TRBV6-5, the J call TRBJ2-1; 11 positions match TRBD2. The CDR3 sequence: CASSSRLAGEQFF. The CDR3 bases are TGTGCCAGCAGTTCGCGACTAGCGGGAGAGCAGTTCTTC.